The 30 T cell receptor beta chains below were found in one sample sequenced in a study of blood T cell repertoires in COVID-19. Generated by immunoSEQ multiplex PCR, the TCRdb table keeps only in-frame clones and is missing some. The sample contains under 250,000 clones, 80% of which appear only once. The material sequenced was peripheral blood. Receptor source: a woman aged 70-85 years with acute or convalescent COVID-19.

CDR3 bases: TGTGCCATCAGTACTGGACGGGGGGGTTCACCCCTCCACTTT. Its translation: CAISTGRGGSPLHF. The chain has TRBV10-3 and TRBJ1-6; D perhaps matches TRBD1 (5 bases). CDR3 size: 14 residues. Trimming shortened V by 5 bases and J by 9 bases, and 14 bases separated the two germline ends. CDR1 ENHRY and CDR2 SYGVKD come from the germline V gene.

The chain uses TRBV9 and TRBJ2-7; D possibly corresponds to TRBD1 (5 bases). V was pared by 4 bases and J by 3 bases, with 17 bases between. Germline values: CDR1 SGDLS, CDR2 YYNGEE. The CDR3 has 15 amino acids. CDR3 nucleotide sequence: TGTGCCAGCAGCCCCACGATAGAAGGGGACTACGAGCAGTACTTC. Encoded protein: CASSPTIEGDYEQYF.

The CDR3 region is CASSLDTGDEQYF. DNA of the CDR3: TGCGCCAGCAGCTTGGATACAGGGGACGAGCAGTACTTC. The V gene is TRBV5-1, the J gene TRBJ2-7; TRBD1 agrees at 7 bases. V trimming: 0 bases; J trimming: 5 bases; junction bases outside the gene matches: 2. The CDR3 totals 13 residues. From germline, CDR1 is SGHRS and CDR2 YFSETQ.

The sample holds a few counts of this clone. CDR3 DNA: TGTGCCAGTACCCCCACGGGGGGGACAGACTCCTACGAGCAGTACTTC. The encoded protein is CASTPTGGTDSYEQYF. V is TRBV19 and J is TRBJ2-7; D perhaps matches TRBD2 (8 bases). This CDR3 contains 16 residues. In germline, CDR1 is LNHDA, CDR2 SQIVND (reference sequence). V lost 7 bases and J 0 bases, leaving 19 bases between the germline ends.

The chain is built from TRBV30 and TRBJ2-2, with 7 bases identical to TRBD1. V gave up 5 bases and J gave up 2 bases; unmatched junction bases: 8. The CDR3 is 15 amino acids. The germline V gene has CDR1 GTSNPN and CDR2 SVGIG (reference sequence). The DNA of the CDR3 is TGTGCCTGGGGACAGGATCCCGCCAACACCGGGGAGCTGTTTTTT. This encodes CAWGQDPANTGELFF. Variable domain in full (rest from reference TRBV30 and TRBJ2-2): SQTIHQWPATLVQPVGSPLSLECTVEGTSNPNLYWYRQAAGRGLQLLFYSVGIGQISSEVPQNLSASRPQDRQFILSSKKLLLSDSGFYLCAWGQDPANTGELFFGEGSRLTVL.

The chain couples TRBV28 to TRBJ2-7; 8 nucleotides agree with TRBD1. Germline V gene lookup returns CDR1 MDHEN and CDR2 SYDVKM. With 6 bases clipped from V and 3 bases from J, the junction kept 4 bases outside the gene matches. The CDR3 totals 13 residues. The CDR3 reads CASRKTGGYEQYF. As DNA, the CDR3 is TGTGCCAGCAGAAAAACAGGGGGCTACGAGCAGTACTTC. The full variable domain, its missing parts supplied by reference TRBV28 and TRBJ2-7, is DVKVTQSSRYLVKRTGEKVFLECVQDMDHENMFWYRQDPGLGLRLIYFSYDVKMKEKGDIPEGYSVSREKKERFSLILESASTNQTSMYLCASRKTGGYEQYFGPGTRLTVT.

This clone was picked up one time. The CDR3 region has the DNA TGTGCCAGCGGATCCCCGGGGACTGGCTACGAGCAGTACTTC. It codes for CASGSPGTGYEQYF. The chain is built from TRBV28 and TRBJ2-7, with D tentatively TRBD2 (6 bases). The V gene's germline CDR1 is MDHEN and CDR2 SYDVKM. CDR3 length equals 14 residues. V gave up 8 bases and J gave up 3 bases, with 17 bases separating them.

The CDR3: CASSLGGLAGLNEQFF. The CDR3 DNA is TGTGCCAGCAGCTTAGGCGGACTAGCGGGACTCAATGAGCAGTTCTTC. The chain has TRBV11-3 and TRBJ2-1; 12 nucleotides agree with TRBD2. In germline, CDR1 is SGHNT, CDR2 YENEEA. The trim removed 1 base at V and 6 bases at J, leaving 4 bases unmatched. The CDR3 covers 16 residues.

In DNA, the CDR3 is TGTGCCAGTACCATACAGTTGAACACTGAAGCTTTCTTT. It encodes CASTIQLNTEAFF. The chain combines TRBV19 with TRBJ1-1, with unresolved D. The CDR3 spans 13 residues. Trimming left V 7 bases short and J 0 bases short, with 9 bases between. CDR1 and CDR2 from the germline V gene are LNHDA and SQIVND (reference sequence).

This chain links TRBV6-5 with TRBJ1-1; a weak D match, TRBD1 (6 bases). The V end was cut by 8 bases, the J end by 4 bases, with 14 bases between. This CDR3 spans 13 amino acids. Germline CDR1 is MNHEY and CDR2 is SVGAGI. DNA of the CDR3: TGTGCCAGCGGGGGGGGCAGCGGCACTGAAGCTTTCTTT. Amino acid sequence: CASGGGSGTEAFF.

The rearrangement joins TRBV27 to TRBJ2-3; a weak D match, TRBD2 (6 bases). Per the germline V gene, CDR1 is MNHEY and CDR2 is SMNVEV (reference sequence). V shed 7 bases and J shed 3 bases, with 17 bases lying between them. The CDR3 consists of 15 residues. CDR3 in DNA: TGTGCCAGCAAACCCCCCTATGCGGGGACAGATACGCAGTATTTT. Translated: CASKPPYAGTDTQYF.

The chain is built from TRBV10-3 and TRBJ2-7; a weak D match, TRBD1 (5 bases). The germline V and J ends were trimmed by 2 bases and 1 base, with 6 bases remaining between them. Germline-derived CDR1 and CDR2 are ENHRY and SYGVKD. The CDR3 sequence is 13 residues long. The CDR3 DNA is TGTGCCATCAGTGAGAGACAGTCCTACGAGCAGTACTTC. It encodes CAISERQSYEQYF.

The chain recombines TRBV7-2 with TRBJ2-7; TRBD1 matches 9 bases. This CDR3 has 14 amino acids. J gave up 8 bases and V 1 base, and 6 bases lay outside the gene matches. Germline CDR1 reads SGHTA; CDR2 reads FQGNSA. The CDR3 bases are TGTGCCAGCAGCTTAGAAGGGACAGGGCAGAAGCAGTACTTC. It specifies CASSLEGTGQKQYF.

V usage is TRBV11-2 and J usage is TRBJ2-5; the match to TRBD2 covers 8 bases. This CDR3 contains 15 residues. The V gene's germline CDR1 is SGHAT and CDR2 FQNNGV. V trimming: 2 bases; J trimming: 4 bases; junction bases outside the gene matches: 6. The CDR3 sequence is CASSLSAGEVETQYF. CDR3 bases: TGTGCCAGCAGCTTATCAGCGGGAGAGGTAGAGACCCAGTACTTC.

The chain uses TRBV10-2 and TRBJ2-7; 9 nucleotides match TRBD2. V lost 5 bases to trimming and J lost 4 bases; unmatched junction nucleotides: 6. In germline, CDR1 is WSHSY, CDR2 SAAADI. The CDR3 totals 14 residues. The DNA for the CDR3 is TGCGCCAGCAGTCTGACTAGCGGACCTTACGAGCAGTACTTC. Its translation is CASSLTSGPYEQYF.

Only a few counts were recorded for this clone. This rearrangement joins TRBV28 to TRBJ2-2; possibly TRBD1 for D (5 bases). V lost 7 bases and J 6 bases, leaving 12 bases between the germline ends. The germline V gene encodes CDR1 MDHEN and CDR2 SYDVKM. The CDR3 consists of 13 residues. CDR3 residues: CASNLGQSGELFF. DNA for the CDR3: TGTGCCAGCAACTTGGGGCAGTCCGGGGAGCTGTTTTTT.

The CDR3 here is CASSPGGKETQYF. The CDR3 nucleotides are TGTGCCAGCAGTCCGGGGGGGAAAGAGACCCAGTACTTC. This chain links TRBV28 with TRBJ2-5; 8 nucleotides match TRBD2. The CDR3 has 13 amino acids. V lost 5 bases, J lost 3 bases, and 2 bases stayed unmatched. CDR1 and CDR2 from the germline V gene are MDHEN and SYDVKM.

As concerns this clone: An end of the junction does not agree with germline; a read error may underlie this. Other DNA sequences from this sample encode an identical CDR3 as well. The chain combines TRBV12-3 or TRBV12-4 with TRBJ2-7; 9 bases fit TRBD1. The CDR3 loop spans 13 amino acids. The CDR3 bases are TGCGCCAGCAGGACAGGGGCGTCATACGAGCAGTACTTC. This encodes CASRTGASYEQYF.

This chain links TRBV28 with TRBJ2-1; no definite D call. CDR3 length equals 15 residues. Germline CDR1 and CDR2: MDHEN and SYDVKM. The V end was cut by 1 base, the J end by 0 bases, with 7 bases between. The chain's CDR3 is CASSLFTGSYNEQFF. The CDR3 bases are TGTGCCAGCAGTTTATTTACTGGCTCCTACAATGAGCAGTTCTTC.

The CDR3: CASSGGTSGIRETQYF. The CDR3 DNA reads TGTGCCAGCAGCGGAGGGACTAGCGGGATTCGCGAGACCCAGTACTTC. This chain uses TRBV7-2 with TRBJ2-5, with 13 bases matching TRBD2. J gave up 5 bases and V 5 bases, and 8 bases lay outside the gene matches. The CDR3 has 16 residues. Germline-derived CDR1 and CDR2 are SGHTA and FQGNSA.

This clone is a singleton in its sample. The V gene is TRBV10-3, the J gene TRBJ1-2; D not certain. The ends were cut back, 2 bases at V and 0 bases at J, with 10 bases in the middle. Germline assignment: CDR1 ENHRY and CDR2 SYGVKD. The CDR3 is 15 amino acids. DNA for the CDR3: TGTGCCATCAGTGAGGGCGGCGGTTCTAACTATGGCTACACCTTC. It encodes CAISEGGGSNYGYTF.

This clone came up a few times. V is TRBV7-9 and J is TRBJ2-7; 10 nucleotides align to TRBD1. Germline V lookup: CDR1 SEHNR, CDR2 FQNEAQ (reference sequence). The CDR3 sequence is 17 residues long. Trimming took 0 bases from V and 0 from J; bases not matched to a gene: 5. CDR3 coding DNA: TGTGCCAGCAGCTTAGCCCCGGGACAGGGGTCCTCCTACGAGCAGTACTTC. Its translation: CASSLAPGQGSSYEQYF.

This clone was seen only a few times. The genes are TRBV7-9 and TRBJ1-1; tentatively, D is TRBD1 (6 bases). Trimming stripped 1 base from V and 5 bases from J, with 14 bases between. CDR3 size: 15 residues. Germline CDR1 is SEHNR and CDR2 is FQNEAQ (reference sequence). CDR3 residues: CASSLVGRGATEAFF. CDR3 coding DNA: TGTGCCAGCAGCTTAGTGGGCAGGGGAGCGACTGAAGCTTTCTTT.

The rearrangement joins TRBV18 to TRBJ2-1; D ambiguous. Germline CDR1 reads KGHSH; CDR2 reads LQKENI. The CDR3 runs to 14 residues. The V end was cut by 2 bases, the J end by 4 bases, with 9 bases between. The CDR3 DNA reads TGTGCCAGCTCACCAGCGGCTTCATACAATGAGCAGTTCTTC. It translates to CASSPAASYNEQFF.

In its sample, this clone was seen once. The chain employs TRBV18 and TRBJ2-7, with D perhaps matching TRBD1 (6 bases). Trimming removed 6 bases from V and 7 bases from J, with 22 bases in between. CDR3 length: 15 amino acids. Germline V CDR1 and CDR2: KGHSH, LQKENI. The DNA of the CDR3 is TGTGCCAGCTCCCAAGGACAGACTCCTACGAAAGAGCAGTACTTC. It encodes CASSQGQTPTKEQYF.

The J gene is TRBJ2-2, the V gene TRBV9; TRBD2 matches at 13 bases. The CDR3 length is 17 residues. Germline CDR1 reads SGDLS; CDR2 reads YYNGEE. Trimming took 1 base from V and 6 from J; bases not matched to a gene: 6. CDR3 amino acids: CASSVPRTSGRSGELFF. Here the CDR3 DNA reads TGTGCCAGCAGCGTACCGCGGACTAGCGGGAGATCCGGGGAGCTGTTTTTT.

This clone was recorded many times. CDR3 loop: CASYSGRALLSSYNEQFF. The CDR3 DNA is TGTGCCAGCTATAGCGGGAGGGCTCTCCTTAGCTCCTACAATGAGCAGTTCTTC. V is TRBV28 and J is TRBJ2-1; 11 bases align to TRBD2. J gave up 0 bases and V 8 bases, and 12 bases lay outside the gene matches. CDR1 is MDHEN and CDR2 is SYDVKM in the germline V gene. CDR3 length: 18 amino acids.

CDR3 sequence: CAWSDSWTAGDTQYF. The CDR3 nucleotides are TGTGCCTGGAGTGACAGCTGGACTGCGGGAGATACGCAGTATTTT. V is TRBV30 and J is TRBJ2-3, with a possible D match to TRBD2 (5 bases). V lost 1 base and J lost 5, with 16 bases in between. This CDR3 spans 15 amino acids. The germline gives CDR1 GTSNPN, CDR2 SVGIG (reference sequence).

The gene calls are TRBV6-5 and TRBJ2-1; weak D call: TRBD2 (6 bases). V shed 6 bases and J shed 4 bases, with 16 bases lying between them. Germline V CDR1 and CDR2: MNHEY, SVGAGI. The CDR3 consists of 15 residues. CDR3 amino acids: CASSRPGLSYNEQFF. The CDR3 bases are TGTGCCAGCAGCAGACCGGGACTTTCGTACAATGAGCAGTTCTTC.

The genes are TRBV19 and TRBJ1-5; D perhaps matches TRBD1 (5 bases). The ends were cut back, 3 bases at V and 5 bases at J, with 11 bases in the middle. The germline V gene has CDR1 LNHDA and CDR2 SQIVND (reference sequence). This CDR3 has 14 residues. As DNA, the CDR3 is TGTGCCAGTAGTATGGGGCAGGGTCATCAGCCCCAGCATTTT. It encodes CASSMGQGHQPQHF.